The present T cell receptor beta chain was sequenced within a study of blood T cell repertoires in COVID-19. Turning to the study itself: Samples came from the United States, Italy and Spain, spanning acute and convalescent COVID-19.

The CDR3 spans 12 residues. From germline, CDR1 is LNHDA and CDR2 SQIVND (reference sequence). The ends were cut back, 7 bases at V and 7 bases at J, with 13 bases in the middle. The table came from immunoSEQ multiplex PCR; TCRdb's copy has only in-frame clones and leaves some out. The sample carries about 240,000 clones, roughly 83% recorded once. The origin of this receptor is a woman of 80 years or more with acute or convalescent COVID-19. The sequenced sample was peripheral blood. This sequence joins TRBV19 and TRBJ2-5, with D possibly being TRBD2 (6 bases). CDR3 region: CASKGTGGTQYF. In DNA form, the CDR3 reads TGTGCCAGTAAGGGGACTGGGGGGACCCAGTACTTC. Drawing the rest from reference TRBV19 and TRBJ2-5, the complete variable domain is DGGITQSPKYLFRKEGQNVTLSCEQNLNHDAMYWYRQDPGQGLRLIYYSQIVNDFQKGDIAEGYSVSREKKESFPLTVTSAQKNPTAFYLCASKGTGGTQYFGPGTRLLVL.